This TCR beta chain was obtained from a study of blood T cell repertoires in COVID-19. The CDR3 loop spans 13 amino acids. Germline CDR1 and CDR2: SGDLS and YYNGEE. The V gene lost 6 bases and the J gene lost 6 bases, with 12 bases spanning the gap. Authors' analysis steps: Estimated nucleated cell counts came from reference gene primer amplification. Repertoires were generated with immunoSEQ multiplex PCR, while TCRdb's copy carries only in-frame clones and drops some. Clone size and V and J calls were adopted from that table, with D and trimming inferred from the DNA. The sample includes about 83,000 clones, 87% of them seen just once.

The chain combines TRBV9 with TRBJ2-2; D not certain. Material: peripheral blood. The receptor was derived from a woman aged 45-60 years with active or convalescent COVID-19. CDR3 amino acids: CASTPSDSGELFF. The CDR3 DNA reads TGTGCCAGCACCCCCAGTGATTCCGGGGAGCTGTTTTTT.